This TCR beta chain was sequenced in a study of T cells in localized non-small cell lung cancer. Data came from immunoSEQ multiplex PCR; TCRdb stores just in-frame clones and leaves some out. The sample gives over 40,000 clones, approximately 86% of which show up once; around 7% is in the top ten. This CDR3 has 14 residues. V was cut by 8 bases and J by 2 bases, with 13 bases left in between. Germline V gives CDR1 MNHEY, CDR2 SVGAGI. Overall study results and limits: Blood T cell density predicted longer survival; adjacent-lung clonality, shorter. Clonality of T cells reached its maximum in uninvolved adjacent lung, surpassing tumor. The tumor had only one region sequenced, so heterogeneity remains possible. Adjacent lung held a median 57 of the top 100 tumor clones.

Concerning this clone itself: Its specificity is not known.

This sequence originates from a woman between 18 and 50 years old with stage III lung adenocarcinoma. Material: peripheral blood, obtained before any cancer treatment. The chain has TRBV6-5 and TRBJ1-5; D is perhaps TRBD1 (5 bases). The CDR3 sequence is CASSRGGGNQPQHF. Here the CDR3 DNA reads TGTGCCAGCTCAAGGGGAGGGGGCAATCAGCCCCAGCATTTT.